The 18 T cell receptor beta chains given below trace back to one sample, sequenced in a study of blood T cell repertoires in COVID-19. TCRdb's table, derived via immunoSEQ multiplex PCR, lists solely in-frame clones and lacks some. The sample includes tens of thousands of clones, approximately 84% of them seen just once. The sequencing input was peripheral blood. Receptor source: a man in his sixties or seventies with acute or convalescent COVID-19.

J is TRBJ2-3 and V is TRBV9, with D possibly matching TRBD1 (6 bases). The CDR3 runs to 15 residues. CDR1 is SGDLS, CDR2 YYNGEE, per germline. V was cut by 0 bases and J by 6 bases, with 14 bases left in between. Written as DNA, the CDR3 is TGTGCCAGCAGCGTAGGGGCCAGGGGTAAGGATACGCAGTATTTT. This gives the protein CASSVGARGKDTQYF. Together with reference TRBV9 and TRBJ2-3, the CDR3 gives the full variable domain: DSGVTQTPKHLITATGQRVTLRCSPRSGDLSVYWYQQSLDQGLQFLIQYYNGEERAKGNILERFSAQQFPDLHSELNLSSLELGDSALYFCASSVGARGKDTQYFGPGTRLTVL.

This clone was observed a handful of times. This chain uses TRBV2 with TRBJ1-1, with a weak D call TRBD1 (6 bases). The CDR3 runs to 13 residues. Germline CDR1 reads SNHLY; CDR2 reads FYNNEI. Trimming took off 6 bases at V and 12 bases at J, with 20 bases between the two ends. The CDR3 DNA sequence: TGTGCCAGCAGCCCCGGGGGGACACCGGTGACTTTCTTT. Encoded protein: CASSPGGTPVTFF.

The CDR3 is CASSLTDRGYGTQYF. The DNA of the CDR3 is TGTGCCAGCAGCTTAACGGACAGGGGGTATGGTACGCAGTATTTT. The chain carries TRBV7-6 and TRBJ2-3; 10 bases are shared with TRBD1. The length of the CDR3 is 15 residues. J lost 8 bases, V lost 2 bases, and 7 bases had no gene match. Per the germline V gene, CDR1 is SGHVS and CDR2 is FNYEAQ.

This clone showed up just once. This chain connects TRBV6-5 to TRBJ2-7; TRBD1 matches at 7 bases. The trim removed 4 bases at V and 2 bases at J, leaving 5 bases unmatched. Germline V CDR1 and CDR2: MNHEY, SVGAGI. The length of the CDR3 is 14 residues. CDR3 protein: CASSSRQGAYEQYF. The DNA of the CDR3 is TGTGCCAGCAGTTCCCGACAGGGCGCCTACGAGCAGTACTTC.

The gene calls are TRBV4-2 and TRBJ1-1, with 7 nucleotides matching TRBD1. Germline CDR1 and CDR2: LGHNA and YNFKEQ. The CDR3 extends over 12 amino acids. Trimming cost V 2 bases and J 10 bases; bases outside gene matches: 4. The CDR3 DNA follows: TGTGCCAGCAGCCAACCGACAGGGAGAGCTTTCTTT. This translates into CASSQPTGRAFF.

The chain has TRBV3-1 (or the pseudogene TRBV3-2) and TRBJ2-1, with TRBD2 matching over 12 bases. The ends lost 0 bases at V and 5 bases at J; junction bases unmatched: 14. Germline assignment: CDR1 LGHDT and CDR2 YNNKEL (reference sequence). The CDR3 consists of 20 residues. As DNA, the CDR3 is TGTGCCAGCAGCCAAGATGCTCGGAGCGGACTAGCGGGATTGCACAATGAGCAGTTCTTC. Translating it yields CASSQDARSGLAGLHNEQFF.

The chain combines TRBV11-2 with TRBJ2-2, with 13 bases matching TRBD2. CDR1 SGHAT and CDR2 FQNNGV come from the germline V gene. Germline trimming cut 2 bases from V and 6 bases from J; bases unmatched to any gene: 12. CDR3 size: 19 residues. The CDR3: CASSLWAVTSGRKAGELFF. CDR3 nucleotides: TGTGCCAGCAGCTTATGGGCCGTGACTAGCGGGAGGAAGGCCGGGGAGCTGTTTTTT.

The chain's CDR3 is CASSLYTQGKTQYF. The CDR3, as DNA: TGTGCCAGCAGTTTATACACCCAGGGGAAGACCCAGTACTTC. This rearrangement joins TRBV28 to TRBJ2-5; maybe TRBD1 (6 bases). The V end was cut by 1 base, the J end by 6 bases, with 12 bases between. CDR3 length equals 14 residues. CDR1 MDHEN and CDR2 SYDVKM come from the germline V gene.

This chain uses TRBV9 with TRBJ2-7; maybe TRBD2 (5 bases). V was shortened by 5 bases and J by 6 bases, with 18 bases between the two germline ends. Germline CDR1 reads SGDLS; CDR2 reads YYNGEE. The CDR3 length is 14 residues. CDR3 residues: CASSYTEGRGEQYF. CDR3 nucleotides: TGTGCCAGCAGTTACACAGAGGGTCGAGGCGAGCAGTACTTC.

This clone showed up just once. The rearrangement uses TRBV4-3 and TRBJ1-1; D is perhaps TRBD1 (5 bases). The V and J ends lost 0 bases and 4 bases respectively, with 12 bases between them. The CDR3 totals 15 residues. Germline V gene lookup returns CDR1 LGHNA and CDR2 YSLEER. The CDR3 DNA reads as TGCGCCAGCAGCCAAGATGGAGCGGGGGGCACTGAAGCTTTCTTT. Its protein is CASSQDGAGGTEAFF.

The CDR3 loop reads CASRARDSMYEQYF. The CDR3 DNA follows: TGTGCCAGCAGGGCCAGGGACAGTATGTACGAGCAGTACTTC. The V call is TRBV5-4, the J call TRBJ2-7; TRBD1 matches at 7 bases. Trimming cost V 5 bases and J 4 bases; bases outside gene matches: 9. Germline CDR1 and CDR2: SGHNT and YYREEE (reference sequence). The length of the CDR3 is 14 residues.

The chain joins TRBV7-9 to TRBJ2-1, with 9 bases identical to TRBD2. Trimming cost V 5 bases and J 10 bases; bases outside gene matches: 9. The CDR3 sequence is 14 residues long. Germline V CDR1 and CDR2: SEHNR, FQNEAQ (reference sequence). The CDR3, as DNA: TGTGCCAGCAGCCCCGGGGTAGCGGGAGAAGAGCAGTTCTTC. Amino acid sequence: CASSPGVAGEEQFF.

This clone was recorded only once. This chain joins TRBV28 and TRBJ1-1, with unresolved D. Germline V gives CDR1 MDHEN, CDR2 SYDVKM. The CDR3 loop spans 15 amino acids. Trimming stripped 3 bases from V and 1 base from J, with 12 bases between. DNA of the CDR3: TGTGCCAGCAGTTTCCTCCTTGGAGCGAACACTGAAGCTTTCTTT. Translated, it gives CASSFLLGANTEAFF.

The chain links TRBV5-1 to TRBJ2-5; 8 nucleotides align to TRBD2. Germline assignment: CDR1 SGHRS and CDR2 YFSETQ. The CDR3 has 16 residues. The V gene end was trimmed by 1 base and the J gene end by 2 bases; junction bases not matched to a gene: 7. The CDR3 protein is CASSLFGVAGQETQYF. The CDR3 nucleotides are TGCGCCAGCAGCTTGTTTGGGGTAGCGGGACAAGAGACCCAGTACTTC.

This chain connects TRBV11-3 to TRBJ2-2, with a weak D call TRBD2 (5 bases). V lost 8 bases and J lost 2, with 12 bases in between. The CDR3 has 14 amino acids. From germline, CDR1 is SGHNT and CDR2 YENEEA. The CDR3 here is CASSRDLNTGELFF. The CDR3 nucleotides read TGTGCCAGCTCACGGGATCTAAACACCGGGGAGCTGTTTTTT. Full variable domain (outside the CDR3, taken from reference TRBV11-3 and TRBJ2-2): EAGVVQSPRYKIIEKKQPVAFWCNPISGHNTLYWYLQNLGQGPELLIRYENEEAVDDSQLPKDRFSAERLKGVDSTLKIQPAELGDSAVYLCASSRDLNTGELFFGEGSRLTVL.

The CDR3 loop reads CASSARDSPSPLHF. CDR3 nucleotides: TGTGCCAGCAGCGCCCGGGACAGTCCTTCACCCCTCCACTTT. The chain links TRBV7-2 to TRBJ1-6; 7 nucleotides agree with TRBD1. The V and J ends lost 5 bases and 9 bases, in that order; junction bases with no gene match: 7. CDR1 and CDR2 (germline): SGHTA, FQGNSA. The CDR3 contains 14 residues.

V gene TRBV9 combines with J gene TRBJ1-3, with TRBD1 identical over 9 bases. This CDR3 is 17 amino acids long. CDR1 SGDLS and CDR2 YYNGEE come from the germline V gene. The junction had 6 bases not matched to a gene; V was cut back by 1 base and J by 1 base. The CDR3 DNA is TGTGCCAGCAGCGTAACCGGGACAGGGAGTTCTGGAAACACCATATATTTT. It specifies CASSVTGTGSSGNTIYF. Filled out from reference TRBV9 and TRBJ1-3, the complete variable domain reads DSGVTQTPKHLITATGQRVTLRCSPRSGDLSVYWYQQSLDQGLQFLIQYYNGEERAKGNILERFSAQQFPDLHSELNLSSLELGDSALYFCASSVTGTGSSGNTIYFGEGSWLTVV.

There are a few counts of this clone. V and J are TRBV19 and TRBJ1-3; 9 bases match TRBD1. The germline V gene encodes CDR1 LNHDA and CDR2 SQIVND (reference sequence). This CDR3 comprises 14 residues. V gave up 6 bases and J gave up 7 bases; unmatched junction bases: 7. This CDR3 reads CASREDRGRNTIYF. The CDR3 region has the DNA TGTGCCAGTAGGGAGGACAGGGGAAGGAACACCATATATTTT.